This T cell receptor (beta chain) emerged from a study of T-cell reconstitution after alpha-beta-depleted transplantation in children (dated by TCRdb to the mid-2010s). Regarding the complete study: T-cell immune reconstitution after TCRalphabeta/CD19-depleted allogeneic hematopoietic cell transplantation in children was quantitatively tracked in the study by means of TCR repertoire profiling.

The CDR3 holds 18 amino acids from the cysteine to the phenylalanine. Only the CDR3 part of the read is kept: 54 bases, read in frame from the first base. The germline V gene provides CDR1 MDHEN and CDR2 SYDVKM. Trimmed from V: 2 bases; trimmed from J: 3 bases; junction bases lacking a gene match: 9. This clonotype was counted a few times. Its specific antigen is unknown. Per-base qualities were not stored, and no clone one base away is much larger. Library preparation employed PCR. Sequenced using an Illumina HiSeq 2500. To normalize quantification of the TCRbeta repertoire, the TCR libraries were built with molecular barcoding that relied on unique molecular identifiers. TCRdb cleaned the public reads at Q25 with fastp, built clones with MiXCR and kept in-frame beta chains. All rows with the same CDR3 protein become a single entry with the most common DNA and genes. Counted in this sample were about 410,000 distinct CDR3 sequences; roughly 20% of them appeared once. The biggest ten clones account for around 3.9% of the sample.

This sample comprised PBMCs from the stem cell graft donor, obtained from the stem cell graft. This sequence originates from a human donor who donated a stem cell graft to a child with acute myeloid leukemia. The chain was built from TRBV28 and TRBJ2-1, and 11 bases in between align with TRBD2. The CDR3 amino acid sequence is: CASSLRTSGLWDYNEQFF. The sequenced DNA: TGTGCCAGCAGTTTAAGGACTAGCGGGCTATGGGACTACAATGAGCAGTTCTTC.